This TCR beta chain was captured in a study of technical replicates of blood from a handful of donors. V was trimmed by 4 bases and J by 8 bases, leaving 15 bases between them. Germline CDR1 is SGHDT and CDR2 is YYEEEE. This CDR3 is 13 amino acids long. Produced via immunoSEQ multiplex PCR; TCRdb's table is partial and in-frame only. The sample contains just over 60,000 clones, roughly 86% of which appear only once. Input material: PBMCs. The source is a human donor in good health. Some clones in this sample may be carry-over from other donors' samples. The rearrangement uses TRBV5-6 and TRBJ2-5, with D possibly matching TRBD1 (5 bases). The CDR3 nucleotides read TGTGCCAGCAGCAATCGACAGCCCGTTACCCAGTACTTC. As protein: CASSNRQPVTQYF.